The clone carrying this T cell receptor beta chain was picked up one time. The sample belongs to a study of blood T cell repertoires in COVID-19. Study background: Both acute and convalescent COVID-19 samples were obtained from the United States, Italy and Spain. T cells, B-cell-depleted T cells, or PBMCs supplied cDNA or gDNA.

Seattle's cohort entered during active infection and was followed longitudinally. Trimming took off 5 bases at V and 7 bases at J, with 15 bases between the two ends. The CDR3 runs to 13 residues. The germline V gene has CDR1 SGHTA and CDR2 FQGNSA. TCRdb's copy holds only in-frame clones and misses some; the assay was immunoSEQ multiplex PCR. In the table there are tens of thousands of clones, over 60% of which are singletons. The chain combines TRBV7-2 with TRBJ2-7, with D possibly matching TRBD2 (6 bases). The source of this sequence is a man between 65 and 80 years old with COVID-19, enrolled during active disease. The specimen was peripheral blood. The DNA of the CDR3 is TGTGCCAGCAGCCTCGGAGGGCCCGGGGAGCAGTACTTC. Translated, it gives CASSLGGPGEQYF.